A single sample gave rise to the 24 T cell receptor beta chains below, sequenced in a study of long-term antiretroviral therapy in people with HIV. Researchers ran immunoSEQ v3.0 at survey level. Assay: immunoSEQ multiplex PCR; the TCRdb copy retains only in-frame clones and omits some. The sample holds around 29,000 clones, approximately 95% seen once. The source material was unsorted PBMCs, sampled 5.3 years after starting antiretroviral therapy. The receptors shown here come from a man aged 45 to 65 with HIV.

CDR3 DNA sequence: TGTGCCAGCAGCCTGCCGTTGGGGACAGCCCCGACAGATACGCAGTATTTT. This sequence encodes CASSLPLGTAPTDTQYF. The genes are TRBV11-3 and TRBJ2-3, with 7 bases fitting TRBD1. The V and J ends lost 5 bases and 3 bases, in that order; junction bases with no gene match: 14. Germline V gene lookup returns CDR1 SGHNT and CDR2 YENEEA. There are 17 residues in the CDR3.

This chain uses TRBV19 with TRBJ2-1; tentative D call: TRBD2 (6 bases). CDR3 length: 15 amino acids. Trimming took 0 bases from V and 4 from J, leaving 10 bases between them. Germline CDR1 and CDR2: LNHDA and SQIVND (reference sequence). The CDR3 DNA sequence: TGTGCCAGTAGTATAGATGGGGACTCGTACAATGAGCAGTTCTTC. It encodes CASSIDGDSYNEQFF.

V is TRBV4-3 and J is TRBJ1-3, with D hard to call. Per the germline V gene, CDR1 is LGHNA and CDR2 is YSLEER. V shed 4 bases and J shed 0 bases, with 7 bases lying between them. This CDR3 comprises 14 residues. CDR3 amino acids: CASSRDYSGNTIYF. The CDR3 DNA follows: TGCGCCAGCAGCCGCGACTACTCTGGAAACACCATATATTTT.

The chain uses TRBV4-2 and TRBJ1-1; tentatively, D is TRBD1 (5 bases). Per germline, CDR1 LGHNA and CDR2 YNFKEQ. This CDR3 has 13 amino acids. V was clipped by 6 bases and J by 1 base, with 9 bases between them. The DNA of the CDR3 is TGTGCCAGCAGAACCAGGGCGAACACTGAAGCTTTCTTT. It translates to CASRTRANTEAFF.

This clone was counted a single time. V and J are TRBV5-6 and TRBJ2-3; D may be TRBD1 (6 bases). The V gene's germline CDR1 is SGHDT and CDR2 YYEEEE. The CDR3 totals 16 residues. V was cut by 1 base and J by 6 bases, with 18 bases left in between. The CDR3 here is CASSLLVQGRGDTQYF. The CDR3 DNA reads as TGTGCCAGCAGCTTGCTGGTACAGGGAAGAGGCGATACGCAGTATTTT.

The rearrangement links TRBV7-9 to TRBJ1-4; D is perhaps TRBD1 (5 bases). This CDR3 has 15 amino acids. V shed 4 bases and J shed 0 bases, with 9 bases lying between them. Germline CDR1 reads SEHNR; CDR2 reads FQNEAQ (reference sequence). The DNA for the CDR3 is TGTGCCAGCAGCTCATCAGGGTCAACTAATGAAAAACTGTTTTTT. It codes for CASSSSGSTNEKLFF.

The V call is TRBV27, the J call TRBJ1-5; D is uncertain. The CDR3 has 12 residues. The V end was cut by 3 bases, the J end by 6 bases, with 6 bases between. Germline CDR1 and CDR2: MNHEY and SMNVEV (reference sequence). This CDR3 is CASSFPGQPQHF. The CDR3 bases are TGTGCCAGCAGTTTCCCGGGTCAGCCCCAGCATTTT.

This clone occurred a few times. CDR3 bases: TGTGCCAGCATTCTTCTCGGCAGCCACAAGACCTACGAGCAGTACTTC. This sequence encodes CASILLGSHKTYEQYF. V usage is TRBV11-2 and J usage is TRBJ2-7; no clear D gene. Germline CDR1 and CDR2: SGHAT and FQNNGV. Trimming shortened V by 7 bases and J by 2 bases, and 21 bases separated the two germline ends. This CDR3 comprises 16 residues.

The sample holds one count of this clone. The CDR3 DNA reads as TGTGCCAGCAGCCAAGATCGGACATCGGGGGCACCCCTCCACTTT. Its protein product is CASSQDRTSGAPLHF. V and J are TRBV4-2 and TRBJ1-6; TRBD1 might be the D (5 bases). From germline, CDR1 is LGHNA and CDR2 YNFKEQ. This CDR3 is built from 15 residues. The V and J ends lost 0 bases and 11 bases respectively, with 14 bases between them.

The chain carries TRBV10-3 and TRBJ1-1; possibly TRBD1 for D (5 bases). V lost 2 bases, J lost 1 base, and 11 bases lay in between. CDR3 length: 15 residues. Per the germline V gene, CDR1 is ENHRY and CDR2 is SYGVKD. The CDR3 DNA reads as TGTGCCATCAGTGAGCGAAATCAGGGGAACACTGAAGCTTTCTTT. It translates to CAISERNQGNTEAFF.

V gene TRBV4-1 combines with J gene TRBJ2-7; no clear D. The CDR3 has 13 residues. Germline CDR1 and CDR2: MGHRA and YSYEKL. V was cut by 0 bases and J by 10 bases, with 13 bases left in between. The chain's CDR3 is CASSQDVRVKQYF. DNA of the CDR3: TGCGCCAGCAGCCAAGATGTAAGGGTCAAACAGTACTTC.

The chain recombines TRBV4-2 with TRBJ2-1; 14 positions match TRBD2. Trimming cost V 0 bases and J 7 bases; bases outside gene matches: 11. Looked up from germline, CDR1 is LGHNA and CDR2 is YNFKEQ. This CDR3 is built from 19 residues. The CDR3: CASSQDPLWTSGGLNEQFF. Here the CDR3 DNA reads TGTGCCAGCAGCCAAGACCCTTTATGGACTAGCGGGGGGTTGAATGAGCAGTTCTTC.

This clone appeared once. This sequence joins TRBV5-1 and TRBJ2-2; 11 bases fit TRBD2. The junction had 5 bases not matched to a gene; V was cut back by 10 bases and J by 0 bases. Looked up from germline, CDR1 is SGHRS and CDR2 is YFSETQ. The CDR3 is 15 amino acids. CDR3 bases: TGCGCCTCACTAGCGGGGGTAACGAACACCGGGGAGCTGTTTTTT. Its translation is CASLAGVTNTGELFF.

The V gene is TRBV27, the J gene TRBJ2-7; TRBD2 aligns across 11 bases. Germline V gene sequence: CDR1 MNHEY, CDR2 SMNVEV (reference sequence). There are 18 residues in the CDR3. The J segment lost 2 bases and the V segment lost 11 bases, leaving 20 bases of the junction unmatched. The CDR3 DNA follows: TGTGCCGCAGGATCTACGGCTAGCGGGGGGCCGATTCCCTACGAGCAGTACTTC. Protein sequence: CAAGSTASGGPIPYEQYF.

The chain has TRBV6-5 and TRBJ1-4; D is ambiguous. V was cut by 0 bases and J by 0 bases, with 8 bases left in between. CDR3 length equals 16 residues. The germline V gene has CDR1 MNHEY and CDR2 SVGAGI. The CDR3 sequence is CASSYSQHATNEKLFF. The CDR3 DNA follows: TGTGCCAGCAGTTACTCACAACATGCAACTAATGAAAAACTGTTTTTT.

The V gene is TRBV11-3, the J gene TRBJ2-3, with TRBD2 matching 7 bases. Unmatched junction bases numbered 8, after V lost 2 bases and J lost 0 bases. The germline V gene has CDR1 SGHNT and CDR2 YENEEA. The CDR3 is 17 residues long. CDR3 residues: CASSLILAGVSTDTQYF. The CDR3, as DNA: TGTGCCAGCAGCTTAATTCTGGCGGGGGTGAGCACAGATACGCAGTATTTT.

CDR3 protein: CASSLDRISNQPQHF. The CDR3 DNA reads TGTGCCAGCAGCTTAGATAGGATTAGCAATCAGCCCCAGCATTTT. This chain uses TRBV11-2 with TRBJ1-5; D gene ambiguous. The CDR3 is 15 amino acids. The germline V gene has CDR1 SGHAT and CDR2 FQNNGV. Trimming cost V 0 bases and J 0 bases, with 6 bases left between them. The full variable domain, completed using reference TRBV11-2 and TRBJ1-5, is EAGVAQSPRYKIIEKRQSVAFWCNPISGHATLYWYQQILGQGPKLLIQFQNNGVVDDSQLPKDRFSAERLKGVDSTLKIQPAKLEDSAVYLCASSLDRISNQPQHFGDGTRLSIL.

The V gene is TRBV6-5, the J gene TRBJ2-7; D possibly corresponds to TRBD1 (6 bases). Germline lookup yields CDR1 MNHEY and CDR2 SVGAGI. The V gene lost 3 bases and the J gene lost 6 bases, with 15 bases spanning the gap. The CDR3 runs 14 residues. CDR3 DNA: TGTGCCAGCAGTTATTCCGGGACAAGGGGCGAGCAGTACTTC. It yields the protein CASSYSGTRGEQYF.

The rearrangement links TRBV6-5 to TRBJ1-6; 9 nucleotides agree with TRBD1. The V gene's germline CDR1 is MNHEY and CDR2 SVGAGI. CDR3 length equals 15 residues. Trimming removed 4 bases from V and 5 bases from J; junction bases left unmatched: 3. CDR3 coding DNA: TGTGCCAGCAGTTTCCGGGACAGGGATAATTCACCCCTCCACTTT. This encodes CASSFRDRDNSPLHF.

The V call is TRBV7-3, the J call TRBJ2-3; the D gene is possibly TRBD1 (6 bases). Trimming pared 2 bases from V and 3 bases from J, leaving 12 bases between. From germline, CDR1 is SGHTA and CDR2 FQGTGA. The CDR3 totals 15 residues. The CDR3 protein is CASSLDPGQTDTQYF. CDR3 coding DNA: TGTGCCAGCAGCTTAGATCCCGGACAGACAGATACGCAGTATTTT.

V gene TRBV10-2 combines with J gene TRBJ1-5; the D is unclear. CDR1 and CDR2 from the germline V gene are WSHSY and SAAADI. CDR3 size: 12 residues. V lost 0 bases, J lost 9 bases, and 6 bases lay in between. The CDR3 region is CASSESARPQHF. Here the CDR3 DNA reads TGCGCCAGCAGTGAGTCCGCCCGGCCCCAGCATTTT.

The V and J genes are TRBV11-2 and TRBJ2-7; 11 bases line up with TRBD2. The V segment lost 5 bases and the J segment 0 bases; nucleotides outside the gene matches: 3. CDR3 length: 15 residues. The germline V gene has CDR1 SGHAT and CDR2 FQNNGV. The CDR3 region is CASSLSGGVSYEQYF. The DNA for the CDR3 is TGTGCCAGCAGCCTTAGCGGGGGGGTCTCCTACGAGCAGTACTTC. Supplemented by reference TRBV11-2 and TRBJ2-7, the full variable domain reads EAGVAQSPRYKIIEKRQSVAFWCNPISGHATLYWYQQILGQGPKLLIQFQNNGVVDDSQLPKDRFSAERLKGVDSTLKIQPAKLEDSAVYLCASSLSGGVSYEQYFGPGTRLTVT.

This clone is a singleton in its sample. The chain employs TRBV18 and TRBJ2-7, with 12 nucleotides matching TRBD1. The V gene end was trimmed by 0 bases and the J gene end by 6 bases; junction bases not matched to a gene: 3. From germline, CDR1 is KGHSH and CDR2 LQKENI. The CDR3 loop spans 15 amino acids. This chain's CDR3 is CASSPPGTGGVEQYF. DNA of the CDR3: TGTGCCAGCTCACCACCCGGGACAGGGGGCGTCGAGCAGTACTTC.

This clone was observed a single time. This chain connects TRBV5-6 to TRBJ1-4; TRBD1 is a possible D gene (6 bases). This CDR3 comprises 16 residues. Germline V lookup: CDR1 SGHDT, CDR2 YYEEEE. V dropped 0 bases and J dropped 7 bases, with 16 bases sitting between them. The chain's CDR3 is CASSLGSQGGGEKLFF. CDR3 bases: TGTGCCAGCAGCTTGGGGTCGCAGGGAGGGGGTGAAAAACTGTTTTTT.